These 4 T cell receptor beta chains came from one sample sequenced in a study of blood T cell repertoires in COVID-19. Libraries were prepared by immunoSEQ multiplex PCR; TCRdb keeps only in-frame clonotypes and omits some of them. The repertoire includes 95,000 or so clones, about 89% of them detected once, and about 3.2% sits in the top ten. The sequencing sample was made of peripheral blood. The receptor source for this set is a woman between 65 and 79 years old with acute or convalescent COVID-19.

This CDR3 is CASSDPPSYGYTF. CDR3 DNA: TGTGCCAGCAGTGATCCCCCTTCCTATGGCTACACCTTC. This rearrangement joins TRBV6-1 to TRBJ1-2; D not certain. The germline gives CDR1 MNHNS, CDR2 SASEGT. V dropped 3 bases and J dropped 4 bases, with 9 bases sitting between them. The CDR3 has 13 residues.

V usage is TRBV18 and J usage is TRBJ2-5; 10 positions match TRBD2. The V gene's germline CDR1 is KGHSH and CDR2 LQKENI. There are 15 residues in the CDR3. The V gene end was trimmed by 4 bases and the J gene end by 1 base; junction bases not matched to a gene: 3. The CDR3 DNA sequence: TGTGCCAGCTCACGGGCTAGCGGGAGCCAAGAGACCCAGTACTTC. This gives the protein CASSRASGSQETQYF.

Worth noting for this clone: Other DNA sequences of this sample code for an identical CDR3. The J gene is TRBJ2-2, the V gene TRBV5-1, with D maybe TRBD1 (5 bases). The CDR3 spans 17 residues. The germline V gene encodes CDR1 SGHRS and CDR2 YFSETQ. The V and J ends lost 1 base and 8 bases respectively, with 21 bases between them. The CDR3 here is CASSLSLGLGVPGELFF. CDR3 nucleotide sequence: TGCGCCAGCAGCTTGAGTTTGGGGCTAGGAGTACCTGGGGAGCTGTTTTTT.

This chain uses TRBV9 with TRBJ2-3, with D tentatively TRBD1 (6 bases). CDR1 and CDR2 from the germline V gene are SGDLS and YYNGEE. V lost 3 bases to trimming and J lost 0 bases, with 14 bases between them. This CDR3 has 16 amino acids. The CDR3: CASSGRGTSSTDTQYF. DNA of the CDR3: TGTGCCAGCAGCGGAAGGGGGACCTCTAGCACAGATACGCAGTATTTT. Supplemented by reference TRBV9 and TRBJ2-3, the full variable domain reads DSGVTQTPKHLITATGQRVTLRCSPRSGDLSVYWYQQSLDQGLQFLIQYYNGEERAKGNILERFSAQQFPDLHSELNLSSLELGDSALYFCASSGRGTSSTDTQYFGPGTRLTVL.